This T cell receptor beta chain was sequenced in a study of radiotherapy plus CTLA-4 blockade in lung cancer. Overall study: Of all patients, approximately 20% responded objectively and roughly 31% showed disease control.

This table comes from immunoSEQ multiplex PCR, and its TCRdb copy is limited to in-frame clones, with some not included. The sample lists tens of thousands of clones, 70% to 80% occurring once. Concerning this clone: Its antigen is unidentified.

Study-level results: The authors reported that early blood T cell clone dynamics, with interferon-beta, best predicted response. Once radiotherapy plus ipilimumab had been given, TCR clones derived from tumor expanded in blood.

The clonotype originates from a human donor with non-small cell lung cancer that progressed on radiotherapy plus ipilimumab. Sequences were derived from peripheral blood, sampled from a patient treated with radiotherapy plus ipilimumab.

CDR3 DNA: TGTGCCAGTAGTCCCCACAGGGCTGGTGGCTACACCTTC. Its protein product is CASSPHRAGGYTF. The chain recombines TRBV19 with TRBJ1-2; D might be TRBD1 (6 bases). The germline CDR1 and CDR2 sequences are LNHDA and SQIVND (reference sequence). This CDR3 is 13 amino acids long. V was pared by 5 bases and J by 7 bases, with 14 bases between.